Below, 31 T cell receptor beta chains from the same sample are listed, as sequenced in a study of control samples from healthy donors and cancer patients. Clones were read by immunoSEQ multiplex PCR, and TCRdb kept only the in-frame ones, dropping some. The sample holds around 80,000 clones, about 88% seen once. Sequencing used blood. The receptor source for this set is a woman between 50 and 59 years old in good health.

This chain joins TRBV18 and TRBJ1-5; perhaps TRBD1 as D (5 bases). V was trimmed by 3 bases and J by 8 bases, leaving 11 bases between them. CDR3 length equals 13 residues. Germline CDR1 KGHSH, CDR2 LQKENI. CDR3 loop: CASSPRANEPQHF. In DNA, the CDR3 is TGTGCCAGCTCACCCAGGGCTAATGAGCCCCAGCATTTT.

The V call is TRBV6-5, the J call TRBJ2-2, with 9 positions matching TRBD2. Germline trimming cut 4 bases from V and 7 bases from J; bases unmatched to any gene: 10. Germline CDR1 MNHEY, CDR2 SVGAGI. The CDR3 contains 16 residues. The CDR3 bases are TGTGCCAGCAGTTTAACGCGGGGGGGCAGTGGCGGGGAGCTGTTTTTT. This gives the protein CASSLTRGGSGGELFF.

The gene calls are TRBV19 and TRBJ1-5, with a tentative D call TRBD1 (6 bases). CDR1 is LNHDA and CDR2 is SQIVND in the germline V gene (reference sequence). V lost 5 bases and J 4 bases, leaving 12 bases between the germline ends. The CDR3 length is 14 residues. This CDR3 reads CASSVDSDNQPQHF. The CDR3 DNA reads TGTGCCAGTAGTGTGGACAGCGATAATCAGCCCCAGCATTTT. Looking up the rest from reference TRBV19 and TRBJ1-5 gives the full variable domain: DGGITQSPKYLFRKEGQNVTLSCEQNLNHDAMYWYRQDPGQGLRLIYYSQIVNDFQKGDIAEGYSVSREKKESFPLTVTSAQKNPTAFYLCASSVDSDNQPQHFGDGTRLSIL.

V gene TRBV3-1 (or the pseudogene TRBV3-2) combines with J gene TRBJ1-2, with D maybe TRBD1 (5 bases). CDR1 LGHDT and CDR2 YNNKEL come from the germline V gene (reference sequence). The V gene lost 7 bases and the J gene lost 6 bases, with 18 bases spanning the gap. The CDR3 contains 14 residues. The CDR3 bases are TGTGCCAGCACTCCTGAAGCGGGGCGCGATGGCTACACCTTC. The encoded protein is CASTPEAGRDGYTF.

This clone was counted once. The chain recombines TRBV6-1 with TRBJ2-3, with D perhaps matching TRBD1 (5 bases). Germline V gene sequence: CDR1 MNHNS, CDR2 SASEGT. The CDR3 sequence is 16 residues long. V was trimmed by 4 bases and J by 5 bases, leaving 19 bases between them. The CDR3 protein is CASSGTRTRTRDTQYF. The DNA of the CDR3 is TGTGCCAGCAGTGGGACAAGGACCCGCACACGAGATACGCAGTATTTT.

The chain has TRBV2 and TRBJ2-1; D gene unclear. Germline CDR1 reads SNHLY; CDR2 reads FYNNEI. V lost 8 bases and J lost 0, with 14 bases in between. There are 15 residues in the CDR3. Written as DNA, the CDR3 is TGTGCCAGCCAAGACTCCTTTAGCTCCTACAATGAGCAGTTCTTC. This sequence encodes CASQDSFSSYNEQFF.

V is TRBV5-1 and J is TRBJ2-4; 7 nucleotides align to TRBD2. Germline CDR1 SGHRS, CDR2 YFSETQ. CDR3 length: 15 residues. J gave up 5 bases and V 0 bases, and 5 bases lay outside the gene matches. The CDR3 is CASSLAGRAQNIQYF. CDR3 nucleotide sequence: TGCGCCAGCAGCTTGGCGGGGAGGGCCCAAAACATTCAGTACTTC.

The V call is TRBV9, the J call TRBJ2-3, with 13 nucleotides matching TRBD2. This CDR3 spans 17 amino acids. The germline V gene has CDR1 SGDLS and CDR2 YYNGEE. After removal of 1 base from V and 2 bases from J, the junction contained 4 bases not matched to a gene. CDR3 in amino acids: CASSVTSGGVLTDTQYF. The CDR3 nucleotides read TGTGCCAGCAGCGTAACTAGCGGGGGGGTTCTCACAGATACGCAGTATTTT.

The chain recombines TRBV4-1 with TRBJ2-7; 12 nucleotides agree with TRBD1. Germline assignment: CDR1 MGHRA and CDR2 YSYEKL. Trimming at V came to 1 base and at J to 5 bases, leaving 9 bases not matched to a gene. The CDR3 is made up of 17 amino acids. The CDR3 loop reads CASSQGPGTGGRNEQYF. In DNA form, the CDR3 reads TGCGCCAGCAGCCAAGGGCCGGGGACAGGGGGCAGGAACGAGCAGTACTTC.

The genes are TRBV2 and TRBJ1-5; TRBD1 aligns across 9 bases. Germline V gene sequence: CDR1 SNHLY, CDR2 FYNNEI. Trimming took 7 bases from V and 7 from J; bases not matched to a gene: 8. This CDR3 has 14 amino acids. The CDR3: CASKRDRDEQPQHF. The DNA of the CDR3 is TGTGCCAGCAAAAGGGACAGGGATGAACAGCCCCAGCATTTT.

V is TRBV6-6 and J is TRBJ1-1; no clear D gene. Per germline, CDR1 MNHNY and CDR2 SVGAGI (reference sequence). Trimming removed 7 bases at V and 1 base at J, with 13 bases between. CDR3 length: 14 amino acids. CDR3 in amino acids: CASKTGEKNTEAFF. The CDR3 DNA follows: TGTGCCAGCAAGACTGGAGAGAAGAACACTGAAGCTTTCTTT.

J is TRBJ2-7 and V is TRBV6-2 or TRBV6-3; D ambiguous. This CDR3 region has 14 residues. Between the trimmed V and J ends, which lost 6 bases and 3 bases, there was a span of 15 bases. Germline V gives CDR1 MNHEY, CDR2 SVGEGT. The CDR3 bases are TGTGCCAGCAGCCAGGACGACGATGTCTACGAGCAGTACTTC. This gives the protein CASSQDDDVYEQYF.

The chain couples TRBV4-2 to TRBJ1-1; possible D gene TRBD1, 6 bases. CDR1 is LGHNA and CDR2 is YNFKEQ in the germline V gene. With 0 bases removed from V and 1 base from J, the gap between germline ends came to 6 bases. This CDR3 spans 14 amino acids. CDR3 loop: CASSQDRGNTEAFF. In DNA form, the CDR3 reads TGTGCCAGCAGCCAAGACAGGGGGAACACTGAAGCTTTCTTT.

The chain is built from TRBV11-2 and TRBJ1-5, with D unresolved. V was trimmed by 4 bases and J by 7 bases, leaving 11 bases between them. The germline CDR1 and CDR2 sequences are SGHAT and FQNNGV. The length of the CDR3 is 13 residues. The CDR3 DNA sequence: TGTGCCAGCAGCTCGGCGGGTTTCCAGCCCCAGCATTTT. This encodes CASSSAGFQPQHF.

The chain links TRBV3-1 (or the pseudogene TRBV3-2) to TRBJ2-7, with a tentative D call TRBD2 (5 bases). Trimming took off 3 bases at V and 7 bases at J, with 13 bases between the two ends. This CDR3 comprises 13 residues. CDR1 is LGHDT and CDR2 is YNNKEL in the germline V gene (reference sequence). The CDR3 sequence is CASSQAATGEQYF. CDR3 nucleotide sequence: TGTGCCAGCAGCCAGGCGGCAACGGGAGAGCAGTACTTC.

The V and J genes are TRBV11-3 and TRBJ2-3, with D maybe TRBD2 (7 bases). Germline V lookup: CDR1 SGHNT, CDR2 YENEEA. V lost 3 bases and J lost 2, with 12 bases in between. The CDR3 is 15 amino acids. The CDR3 reads CASSLGGLLTDTQYF. In DNA, the CDR3 is TGTGCCAGCAGCTTGGGGGGGCTTCTCACAGATACGCAGTATTTT.

As regards this clone: The sample carries other DNA sequences with the same CDR3. The CDR3 loop reads CASSLGNQPQHF. The CDR3 bases are TGTGCCAGCAGTTTGGGTAATCAGCCCCAGCATTTT. The V call is TRBV12-3 or TRBV12-4, the J call TRBJ1-5; D gene unclear. This CDR3 has 12 residues. V lost 3 bases to trimming and J lost 4 bases, with 4 bases between them.

CDR3 region: CAWSGQMNTEAFF. CDR3 in DNA: TGTGCCTGGAGTGGACAGATGAACACTGAAGCTTTCTTT. The chain links TRBV30 to TRBJ1-1; D might be TRBD1 (5 bases). Germline V lookup: CDR1 GTSNPN, CDR2 SVGIG (reference sequence). Trimming left V 1 base short and J 0 bases short, with 6 bases between. The CDR3 spans 13 residues.

V usage is TRBV5-1 and J usage is TRBJ2-3; D is possibly TRBD1 or TRBD2 (5 bases each). CDR3 length: 16 residues. Per germline, CDR1 SGHRS and CDR2 YFSETQ. Trimming stripped 1 base from V and 1 base from J, with 13 bases between. The CDR3 loop is CASSLIGAGGTDTQYF. As DNA, the CDR3 is TGCGCCAGCAGCTTGATAGGGGCCGGGGGCACAGATACGCAGTATTTT. Drawing the rest from reference TRBV5-1 and TRBJ2-3, the complete variable domain is KAGVTQTPRYLIKTRGQQVTLSCSPISGHRSVSWYQQTPGQGLQFLFEYFSETQRNKGNFPGRFSGRQFSNSRSEMNVSTLELGDSALYLCASSLIGAGGTDTQYFGPGTRLTVL.

This clone showed up just a few times. V gene TRBV4-1 combines with J gene TRBJ2-2; no clear D gene. The germline CDR1 and CDR2 sequences are MGHRA and YSYEKL. Trimming removed 6 bases from V and 8 bases from J, with 13 bases in between. This CDR3 comprises 13 residues. CDR3 residues: CASRGQDSGELFF. The CDR3 region has the DNA TGCGCCAGCAGGGGTCAGGATTCGGGGGAGCTGTTTTTT.

The chain couples TRBV27 to TRBJ2-2, with unresolved D. Per the germline V gene, CDR1 is MNHEY and CDR2 is SMNVEV (reference sequence). This CDR3 spans 13 amino acids. With 5 bases removed from V and 0 bases from J, the gap between germline ends came to 4 bases. The CDR3 spells CASSDTNTGELFF. In nucleotides, the CDR3 is TGTGCCAGCAGTGACACGAACACCGGGGAGCTGTTTTTT.

This clone was found a few times. The chain has TRBV10-3 and TRBJ1-1; D is undetermined. The CDR3 is made up of 11 amino acids. Germline V gene lookup returns CDR1 ENHRY and CDR2 SYGVKD. Trimming took 2 bases from V and 8 from J, leaving 6 bases between them. The CDR3 loop is CAISETSEAFF. The CDR3 bases are TGTGCCATCAGTGAGACTTCCGAAGCTTTCTTT.

V and J are TRBV3-1 (or the pseudogene TRBV3-2) and TRBJ1-3; no firm D call. Germline values: CDR1 LGHDT, CDR2 YNNKEL (reference sequence). The V gene lost 5 bases and the J gene lost 3 bases, with 8 bases spanning the gap. CDR3 length equals 13 residues. Written as DNA, the CDR3 is TGTGCCAGCAGCGAGGCACGTGGAAACACCATATATTTT. Translation gives CASSEARGNTIYF.

The chain employs TRBV5-4 and TRBJ2-1; 9 positions agree with TRBD2. Germline lookup yields CDR1 SGHNT and CDR2 YYREEE (reference sequence). The CDR3 is made up of 15 amino acids. Trimming removed 5 bases from V and 2 bases from J; junction bases left unmatched: 5. The CDR3 DNA follows: TGTGCCAGCAGTTCCGGGACTAGCACCTACAATGAGCAGTTCTTC. It yields the protein CASSSGTSTYNEQFF.

The genes are TRBV2 and TRBJ1-1; unclear D gene. Germline V gene lookup returns CDR1 SNHLY and CDR2 FYNNEI. The CDR3 extends over 13 amino acids. Trimming cost V 0 bases and J 11 bases, with 13 bases left between them. In DNA form, the CDR3 reads TGTGCCAGCAGTGAAGCCCCGACTTCAAAGGCTTTCTTT. This sequence encodes CASSEAPTSKAFF.

The CDR3 spells CASRLAATGELFF. Written as DNA, the CDR3 is TGTGCCAGCAGGCTAGCCGCCACCGGGGAGCTGTTTTTT. V and J are TRBV3-1 (or the pseudogene TRBV3-2) and TRBJ2-2, with D perhaps TRBD2 (5 bases). CDR3 length: 13 residues. Germline V CDR1 and CDR2: LGHDT, YNNKEL (reference sequence). Trimming stripped 6 bases from V and 4 bases from J, with 9 bases between.

The chain has TRBV5-5 and TRBJ1-1; D ambiguous. V was shortened by 0 bases and J by 0 bases, with 9 bases between the two germline ends. The CDR3 contains 15 residues. The V gene's germline CDR1 is SGHKS and CDR2 YYEKEE (reference sequence). The chain's CDR3 is CASSLATAMNTEAFF. In DNA, the CDR3 is TGTGCCAGCAGCTTGGCCACAGCTATGAACACTGAAGCTTTCTTT. Based on the CDR3 plus reference TRBV5-5 and TRBJ1-1, the full variable domain is DAGVTQSPTHLIKTRGQQVTLRCSPISGHKSVSWYQQVLGQGPQFIFQYYEKEERGRGNFPDRFSARQFPNYSSELNVNALLLGDSALYLCASSLATAMNTEAFFGQGTRLTVV.

The rearrangement links TRBV6-5 to TRBJ1-6, with D unresolved. CDR3 length equals 14 residues. CDR1 is MNHEY, CDR2 SVGAGI, per germline. Trimming stripped 11 bases from V and 0 bases from J, with 11 bases between. CDR3 in DNA: TGTGCCGGGAGCTTGAGCTCCTATAATTCACCCCTCCACTTT. This translates into CAGSLSSYNSPLHF.

The CDR3 DNA follows: TGTGCCACCTCCGACAGGTCGAACACTGAAGCTTTCTTT. It translates to CATSDRSNTEAFF. This sequence joins TRBV6-6 and TRBJ1-1, with a weak D call TRBD1 (6 bases). The CDR3 loop spans 13 amino acids. V gave up 10 bases and J gave up 1 base, with 13 bases separating them. Germline-derived CDR1 and CDR2 are MNHNY and SVGAGI (reference sequence).

The chain couples TRBV5-1 to TRBJ2-1; D may be TRBD2 (5 bases). Trimming left V 3 bases short and J 2 bases short, with 9 bases between. Germline lookup yields CDR1 SGHRS and CDR2 YFSETQ. The CDR3 covers 14 residues. CDR3 nucleotides: TGCGCCAGCAGCTCGGACTCTACCTACAATGAGCAGTTCTTC. Amino acids: CASSSDSTYNEQFF.

The rearrangement links TRBV5-4 to TRBJ2-4, with 8 nucleotides matching TRBD1. The CDR3 is made up of 17 amino acids. The ends lost 2 bases at V and 1 base at J; junction bases unmatched: 8. Germline V CDR1 and CDR2: SGHNT, YYREEE (reference sequence). CDR3 in DNA: TGTGCCAGCAGCTTCACCCTGGACAGGGTTGCCAAAAACATTCAGTACTTC. Amino acids: CASSFTLDRVAKNIQYF.